This T cell receptor (beta chain) emerged from a study of blood T cells in healthy people across ages. Study overall: Template-switching capture recovered about one barcoded beta molecule per two T cells. Whole-study results and caveats: Whereas aged donors had fewer naive CD4+ cells, long-lived donors had more of them and higher diversity. TCR beta diversity, measured per million T cells, fell in a roughly linear way with age.

V was pared by 1 base and J by 9 bases, with 5 bases of the junction left unmatched. The CDR3 is 13 residues long. Germline CDR1 is DFQATT and CDR2 is SNEGSKA (reference sequence). With a J-beta primer mix and a sample-barcoded 5' primer, a second PCR ran roughly 6 to 11 cycles. Every cDNA was tagged by a template-switch adaptor with 12 random nucleotides. TCRdb reprocessed the 5' RACE reads via MiXCR and lists one record per CDR3 protein. Of fewer than 1 million distinct CDR3 sequences in the sample, approximately 48% are singletons; the top ten hold about 21%. A few counts support this clonotype. As yet, its antigen is unknown.

The sample comprised blood. V usage is TRBV20-1 and J usage is TRBJ1-4; 7 positions agree with TRBD1. This TCR derives from a man between 60 and 75 years old in good health. The CDR3 sequence is CSARGDREQKLFF. The DNA of the CDR3 is TGCAGTGCTAGAGGAGACAGGGAGCAAAAACTGTTTTTT.